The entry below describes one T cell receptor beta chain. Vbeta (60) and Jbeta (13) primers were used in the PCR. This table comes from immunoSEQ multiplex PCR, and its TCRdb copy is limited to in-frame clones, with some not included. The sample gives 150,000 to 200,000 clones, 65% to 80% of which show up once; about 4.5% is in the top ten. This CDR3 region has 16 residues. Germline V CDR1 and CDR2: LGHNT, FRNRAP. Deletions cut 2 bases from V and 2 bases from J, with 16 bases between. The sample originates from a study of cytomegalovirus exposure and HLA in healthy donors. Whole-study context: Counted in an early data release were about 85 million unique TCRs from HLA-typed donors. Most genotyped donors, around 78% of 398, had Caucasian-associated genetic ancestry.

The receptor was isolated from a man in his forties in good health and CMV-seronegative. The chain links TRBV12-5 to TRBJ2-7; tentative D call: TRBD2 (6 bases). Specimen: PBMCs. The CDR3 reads CASGLPRLEGTYEQYF. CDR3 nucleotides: TGTGCTAGTGGTTTGCCCAGACTGGAGGGCACCTACGAGCAGTACTTC.